These 32 T cell receptor beta chains originate from one sample sequenced in a study of shared clonotypes between healthy human individuals (TCRdb year 2020). The method behind the library was the immunoSEQ multiplex PCR assay. Imported from immuneACCESS, the table was reduced by TCRdb to in-frame sequences with V and J called. These copies leave out some clones; in studies compared against another copy, an unresolved V gene accounts for under half, and the cause of the remainder is not known. The sample table holds roughly 1,500,000 clones, of which 98% were seen once. The ten top clones hold roughly 0.45% of the sample. Sequenced sample: naive CD4+ T cells sorted from blood. The cell subset or site label corresponds to: CD45RA+ positively selected. The receptors derive from a man aged 25 to 40 in good health.

V is TRBV5-6 and J is TRBJ1-2; 7 nucleotides agree with TRBD1. With 3 bases clipped from V and 2 bases from J, the junction kept 4 bases outside the gene matches. This CDR3 comprises 14 residues. Per germline, CDR1 SGHDT and CDR2 YYEEEE. CDR3 nucleotides: TGTGCCAGCAGCTGGGGGACAGACAACTATGGCTACACCTTC. It encodes CASSWGTDNYGYTF.

The V call is TRBV7-9, the J call TRBJ2-5, with 8 nucleotides matching TRBD2. Germline V gene data show CDR1 as SEHNR and CDR2 as FQNEAQ (reference sequence). Trimming removed 1 base from V and 4 bases from J; junction bases left unmatched: 5. This CDR3 is 15 amino acids long. CDR3 in amino acids: CASSLGLAGGETQYF. CDR3 nucleotide sequence: TGTGCCAGCAGCTTAGGCCTGGCGGGGGGAGAGACCCAGTACTTC.

This chain connects TRBV7-2 to TRBJ2-1; TRBD2 agrees at 7 bases. Trimming cost V 1 base and J 4 bases; bases outside gene matches: 10. The CDR3 extends over 17 amino acids. Germline CDR1 reads SGHTA; CDR2 reads FQGNSA. The CDR3 is CASSLDQGGSRYNEQFF. The CDR3 nucleotides read TGTGCCAGCAGCTTAGACCAGGGCGGGAGTAGGTACAATGAGCAGTTCTTC.

The chain couples TRBV28 to TRBJ2-7, with D possibly matching TRBD1 (6 bases). The CDR3 spans 13 residues. V shed 5 bases and J shed 6 bases, with 14 bases lying between them. Germline CDR1 and CDR2: MDHEN and SYDVKM. DNA of the CDR3: TGTGCCAGCAGTATGGACAGAGTCCGCGAGCAGTACTTC. This encodes CASSMDRVREQYF.

The V call is TRBV28, the J call TRBJ1-1; 11 nucleotides align to TRBD1. V lost 6 bases, J lost 9 bases, and 6 bases stayed unmatched. The germline gives CDR1 MDHEN, CDR2 SYDVKM. The CDR3 totals 13 residues. CDR3 in DNA: TGTGCCAGCAGCCCCGGACAGGGGGCGCAAGCTTTCTTT. This codes for CASSPGQGAQAFF.

This clone has only one observation. The J gene is TRBJ2-7, the V gene TRBV27; no clear D. CDR1 and CDR2 from the germline V gene are MNHEY and SMNVEV (reference sequence). This CDR3 spans 12 amino acids. V was pared by 2 bases and J by 3 bases, with 5 bases between. The CDR3 reads CASSLPNYEQYF. CDR3 bases: TGTGCCAGCAGTTTACCCAACTACGAGCAGTACTTC.

With respect to this clone: This sample also contains other DNA sequences that code for the same CDR3. The chain combines TRBV5-1 with TRBJ2-3; 10 positions agree with TRBD2. Trimming cost V 1 base and J 1 base; bases outside gene matches: 0. Germline V lookup: CDR1 SGHRS, CDR2 YFSETQ. The CDR3 loop spans 15 amino acids. The CDR3 loop reads CASSLLAGGTDTQYF. DNA of the CDR3: TGCGCCAGCAGCTTGCTAGCGGGAGGCACAGATACGCAGTATTTT.

The chain has TRBV5-6 and TRBJ2-7; TRBD2 aligns across 11 bases. The CDR3 is 15 amino acids. The J segment lost 5 bases and the V segment lost 6 bases, leaving 10 bases of the junction unmatched. CDR1 is SGHDT, CDR2 YYEEEE, per germline. CDR3 bases: TGTGCCAGCAAACCTAGACTAGCGGGATCCCACGAGCAGTACTTC. This encodes CASKPRLAGSHEQYF.

This chain links TRBV10-1 with TRBJ2-3; a possible D gene is TRBD2 (5 bases). Trimming cost V 6 bases and J 0 bases, with 10 bases left between them. CDR3 length: 14 residues. Looked up from germline, CDR1 is WNHNN and CDR2 is SYGVQD (reference sequence). DNA of the CDR3: TGCGCCAGCAGCCAAACTAGTAGCACAGATACGCAGTATTTT. Residues: CASSQTSSTDTQYF.

This sequence joins TRBV7-9 and TRBJ1-4; D might be TRBD1 (6 bases). This CDR3 region has 16 residues. Germline V lookup: CDR1 SEHNR, CDR2 FQNEAQ (reference sequence). The V and J ends lost 0 bases and 5 bases respectively, with 13 bases between them. The DNA of the CDR3 is TGTGCCAGCAGCTTAGCGACAGGCCTCCTCAATGAAAAACTGTTTTTT. The encoded protein is CASSLATGLLNEKLFF.

This chain uses TRBV7-8 with TRBJ2-2, with 7 bases aligning to TRBD1. Germline V lookup: CDR1 SGHVS, CDR2 FQNEAQ. This CDR3 has 15 residues. With V trimmed by 4 bases and J by 0 bases, 2 bases remained unmatched. This chain's CDR3 is CASSSTGANTGELFF. The CDR3 DNA reads as TGTGCCAGCAGCTCTACAGGGGCGAACACCGGGGAGCTGTTTTTT.

The chain couples TRBV10-3 to TRBJ2-7; 9 bases map to TRBD1. Germline V CDR1 and CDR2: ENHRY, SYGVKD. The ends lost 6 bases at V and 5 bases at J; junction bases unmatched: 11. The CDR3 consists of 15 residues. The CDR3 loop reads CAIRVSGTGRDEQYF. The DNA of the CDR3 is TGTGCCATCAGGGTATCCGGGACAGGGAGGGACGAGCAGTACTTC.

This clone was observed a single time. The V and J genes are TRBV7-2 and TRBJ2-7, with TRBD2 matching over 7 bases. Germline V lookup: CDR1 SGHTA, CDR2 FQGNSA. The CDR3 sequence is 16 residues long. The ends lost 5 bases at V and 6 bases at J; junction bases unmatched: 16. The CDR3 DNA reads TGTGCCAGCAGCCCCCGGTGGGCTAGCGGCCGCGGCGAGCAGTACTTC. Translation gives CASSPRWASGRGEQYF.

V usage is TRBV5-5 and J usage is TRBJ2-1, with TRBD1 identical over 9 bases. The J segment lost 3 bases and the V segment lost 4 bases, leaving 11 bases of the junction unmatched. CDR3 length equals 17 residues. Germline V gives CDR1 SGHKS, CDR2 YYEKEE (reference sequence). The CDR3 is CASSNPAGTGIYNEQFF. Written as DNA, the CDR3 is TGTGCCAGCAGCAACCCAGCCGGGACAGGGATCTACAATGAGCAGTTCTTC.

Remarks on this clone: Other DNA sequences of this sample code for an identical CDR3. The chain has TRBV6-5 and TRBJ1-5, with unresolved D. CDR3 length: 13 residues. Trimming pared 2 bases from V and 4 bases from J, leaving 6 bases between. Germline V gene data show CDR1 as MNHEY and CDR2 as SVGAGI. The CDR3 sequence: CASSYGRNQPQHF. The CDR3 DNA is TGTGCCAGCAGTTACGGGCGAAATCAGCCCCAGCATTTT.

This clone was observed a single time. The chain uses TRBV27 and TRBJ2-1; 14 nucleotides align to TRBD2. Per germline, CDR1 MNHEY and CDR2 SMNVEV (reference sequence). V lost 7 bases, J lost 7 bases, and 12 bases stayed unmatched. The CDR3 has 17 residues. The CDR3 loop is CASNKSGTSGRRNEQFF. DNA for the CDR3: TGTGCCAGCAATAAATCCGGGACTAGCGGGAGAAGGAATGAGCAGTTCTTC.

The V and J genes are TRBV27 and TRBJ2-3; 9 bases are shared with TRBD2. Germline V CDR1 and CDR2: MNHEY, SMNVEV (reference sequence). The CDR3 is 11 residues long. Trimming took 6 bases from V and 12 from J; bases not matched to a gene: 4. CDR3 residues: CASSTGTSQYF. The CDR3 DNA sequence: TGTGCCAGCAGCACCGGGACTAGCCAGTATTTT.

J is TRBJ2-7 and V is TRBV6-5; the D gene could be TRBD1 or TRBD2 (5 bases each). From germline, CDR1 is MNHEY and CDR2 SVGAGI. V was clipped by 3 bases and J by 3 bases, with 18 bases between them. The CDR3 extends over 16 amino acids. The CDR3, as DNA: TGTGCCAGCAGTTATAGGGGACCTCGCGGCGACTACGAGCAGTACTTC. Translating gives CASSYRGPRGDYEQYF.

The chain is built from TRBV27 and TRBJ2-5, with D possibly matching TRBD2 (5 bases). Germline values: CDR1 MNHEY, CDR2 SMNVEV (reference sequence). CDR3 length equals 14 residues. Trimming left V 1 base short and J 1 base short, with 7 bases between. The CDR3 region has the DNA TGTGCCAGCAGTTTATTCGGGGTCCAAGAGACCCAGTACTTC. This sequence encodes CASSLFGVQETQYF.

J is TRBJ2-7 and V is TRBV7-2; tentative D call: TRBD1 (6 bases). Trimming took 2 bases from V and 0 from J, leaving 14 bases between them. Germline V gene lookup returns CDR1 SGHTA and CDR2 FQGNSA. This CDR3 spans 16 amino acids. The CDR3: CASSLRFRGSSYEQYF. The CDR3 DNA is TGTGCCAGCAGCTTAAGGTTCAGGGGCAGCTCCTACGAGCAGTACTTC.

The chain joins TRBV6-1 to TRBJ1-2, with D unresolved. CDR1 is MNHNS and CDR2 is SASEGT in the germline V gene. Trimming removed 10 bases at V and 4 bases at J, with 16 bases between. The CDR3 is 13 residues long. In DNA, the CDR3 is TGTGCCACGCTCCTGACCTCCTCCTATGGCTACACCTTC. Protein: CATLLTSSYGYTF.

The chain couples TRBV6-1 to TRBJ2-7; D unresolved. Per germline, CDR1 MNHNS and CDR2 SASEGT. V was pared by 2 bases and J by 0 bases, with 8 bases between. The CDR3 loop spans 14 amino acids. The CDR3 protein is CASSEMGSSYEQYF. The CDR3 bases are TGTGCCAGCAGTGAAATGGGAAGCTCCTACGAGCAGTACTTC.

The chain has TRBV5-1 and TRBJ2-2; D is ambiguous. Germline V gene lookup returns CDR1 SGHRS and CDR2 YFSETQ. CDR3 length equals 12 residues. V lost 7 bases, J lost 2 bases, and 6 bases lay in between. CDR3 protein: CASDSNTGELFF. The CDR3 DNA sequence: TGCGCCAGCGACTCAAACACCGGGGAGCTGTTTTTT.

The chain couples TRBV29-1 to TRBJ1-1, with 7 bases that match TRBD1. The germline V gene encodes CDR1 SQVTM and CDR2 ANQGSEA. This CDR3 has 14 residues. With 4 bases clipped from V and 1 base from J, the junction kept 6 bases outside the gene matches. As DNA, the CDR3 is TGCAGCGTTGTTAGACAGGGCCAGAACACTGAAGCTTTCTTT. Protein product: CSVVRQGQNTEAFF.

This clone was observed once. The chain employs TRBV4-3 and TRBJ2-2; D possibly corresponds to TRBD1 (5 bases). With 0 bases removed from V and 5 bases from J, the gap between germline ends came to 7 bases. The V gene's germline CDR1 is LGHNA and CDR2 YSLEER. CDR3 length: 14 amino acids. As DNA, the CDR3 is TGCGCCAGCAGCCAAGAAGGGGCTACCGGGGAGCTGTTTTTT. Translated: CASSQEGATGELFF.

This clone appeared once. The rearrangement joins TRBV28 to TRBJ2-7; weak D call: TRBD2 (6 bases). Trimming left V 5 bases short and J 5 bases short, with 19 bases between. The CDR3 runs to 15 residues. Per germline, CDR1 MDHEN and CDR2 SYDVKM. The CDR3 spells CASSGPGLPLDEQYF. CDR3 nucleotides: TGTGCCAGCAGTGGGCCGGGACTGCCCTTAGACGAGCAGTACTTC.

V is TRBV18 and J is TRBJ2-1, with TRBD1 matching over 9 bases. With V trimmed by 3 bases and J by 3 bases, 6 bases remained unmatched. Per the germline V gene, CDR1 is KGHSH and CDR2 is LQKENI. The CDR3 totals 16 residues. Here the CDR3 reads CASSPLGQGNYNEQFF. The CDR3 bases are TGTGCCAGCTCACCCCTGGGACAGGGAAACTACAATGAGCAGTTCTTC.

This rearrangement joins TRBV19 to TRBJ1-5; D remains unclear. Per the germline V gene, CDR1 is LNHDA and CDR2 is SQIVND (reference sequence). This CDR3 region has 15 residues. The V and J ends lost 1 base and 3 bases respectively, with 10 bases between them. This CDR3 is CASSIAAVTNQPQHF. The CDR3 DNA is TGTGCCAGTAGTATAGCGGCGGTTACCAATCAGCCCCAGCATTTT.

The rearrangement links TRBV6-5 to TRBJ2-7, with TRBD2 as a possible D gene (6 bases). The CDR3 runs to 14 residues. V gave up 5 bases and J gave up 3 bases, with 14 bases separating them. Germline CDR1 MNHEY, CDR2 SVGAGI. This CDR3 reads CASSLGGGDYEQYF. For the CDR3, the DNA is TGTGCCAGCAGTCTAGGCGGAGGGGACTACGAGCAGTACTTC.

V is TRBV15 and J is TRBJ2-2; D perhaps matches TRBD2 (5 bases). The CDR3 is 14 residues long. The V end was cut by 6 bases, the J end by 7 bases, with 15 bases between. Germline loops: CDR1 LNHNV, CDR2 YYDKDF (reference sequence). For the CDR3, the DNA is TGTGCCACCAGTCTACTAGGAAGGAGCGGGGAGCTGTTTTTT. Its protein product is CATSLLGRSGELFF.

This chain uses TRBV2 with TRBJ2-2; a weak D match, TRBD2 (6 bases). The CDR3 contains 13 residues. Between the trimmed V and J ends, which lost 7 bases and 5 bases, there was a span of 11 bases. Looked up from germline, CDR1 is SNHLY and CDR2 is FYNNEI. CDR3 DNA sequence: TGTGCCAGCACCTGGGGAGGAACCGGGGAGCTGTTTTTT. This codes for CASTWGGTGELFF.

The chain is built from TRBV11-2 and TRBJ2-1; D may be TRBD2 (5 bases). V lost 1 base, J lost 5 bases, and 18 bases lay in between. Per the germline V gene, CDR1 is SGHAT and CDR2 is FQNNGV. CDR3 length: 17 residues. CDR3 protein: CASSLGQRSSPDNEQFF. In DNA form, the CDR3 reads TGTGCCAGCAGCTTAGGGCAGCGGTCTAGCCCAGACAATGAGCAGTTCTTC.